What follows are 32 T cell receptor beta chains derived from one specimen sequenced in a study of early T cells in non-severe SARS-CoV-2 infection. MiXCR, applied by TCRdb to the 5' RACE reads, yields one record per CDR3 protein. The data hold 60,000 or so distinct CDR3 sequences, with under 9% observed a single time. This material consisted of whole blood, taken at baseline. These receptors all stem from an adult who was a healthcare worker with PCR-confirmed SARS-CoV-2 infection or an uninfected control (not recorded which).

This clonotype came up many times. The rearrangement joins TRBV2 to TRBJ2-7, with TRBD1 as a possible D gene (6 bases). V shed 1 base and J shed 3 bases, with 10 bases lying between them. The CDR3 contains 14 residues. Germline lookup yields CDR1 SNHLY and CDR2 FYNNEI. This chain's CDR3 is CASSEVQGLYEQYF. CDR3 nucleotides: TGTGCCAGCAGTGAAGTTCAGGGGCTCTACGAGCAGTACTTC.

This sequence joins TRBV5-1 and TRBJ1-4; no clear D gene. CDR3 size: 14 residues. V lost 0 bases, J lost 9 bases, and 12 bases lay in between. Germline V gene data show CDR1 as SGHRS and CDR2 as YFSETQ. The CDR3 DNA sequence: TGCGCCAGCAGCTTGGGCGTGGACCCGCAAAAACTGTTTTTT. It yields the protein CASSLGVDPQKLFF.

This clonotype showed up just a few times. In DNA, the CDR3 is TGTGCCAGCAGACCCGACAGGCCCTATAATTCACCCCTCCACTTT. This gives the protein CASRPDRPYNSPLHF. The rearrangement uses TRBV11-2 and TRBJ1-6; possibly TRBD1 for D (6 bases). CDR1 is SGHAT, CDR2 FQNNGV, per germline. The CDR3 contains 15 residues. V was shortened by 6 bases and J by 2 bases, with 11 bases between the two germline ends.

The table lists this clonotype with many counts. The gene calls are TRBV7-9 and TRBJ1-1; D is perhaps TRBD1 (5 bases). Per germline, CDR1 SEHNR and CDR2 FQNEAQ (reference sequence). V lost 3 bases and J lost 1, with 9 bases in between. This CDR3 region has 14 residues. Here the CDR3 reads CASSFIQGNTEAFF. CDR3 bases: TGTGCCAGCAGCTTTATCCAGGGGAACACTGAAGCTTTCTTT.

This clonotype was counted between two and nine times. The chain employs TRBV12-3 or TRBV12-4 and TRBJ2-1; 11 bases map to TRBD1. This CDR3 region has 15 residues. J gave up 8 bases and V 1 base, and 4 bases lay outside the gene matches. The CDR3 nucleotides read TGTGCCAGCAGTTTAGGGGACAGGGGGGTGGATGAGCAGTTCTTC. It codes for CASSLGDRGVDEQFF.

This clonotype was seen many times. The V and J genes are TRBV3-1 and TRBJ2-1; the match to TRBD2 covers 10 bases. The germline V gene encodes CDR1 LGHDT and CDR2 YNNKEL (reference sequence). This CDR3 spans 16 amino acids. Losses at the gene ends were 0 bases for V and 1 base for J; bases not matched to a gene: 0. CDR3 sequence reads: CASSQEGLASYNEQFF. The CDR3 coding sequence is TGTGCCAGCAGCCAAGAGGGACTAGCGTCCTACAATGAGCAGTTCTTC.

This clonotype was recorded many times. The junction differs from germline at one of its ends, possibly a read error. The chain uses TRBV12-3 or TRBV12-4 and TRBJ2-3; D is ambiguous. The CDR3 has 12 amino acids. CDR3 residues: CASSLVTDTQYF. CDR3 nucleotides: TGTGCCAGCAGCTTAGTTACAGATACGCAGTATTTT.

This clonotype was observed a handful of times. V is TRBV19 and J is TRBJ2-7, with D possibly matching TRBD1 (6 bases). Trimming took 6 bases from V and 0 from J, leaving 15 bases between them. The V gene's germline CDR1 is LNHDA and CDR2 SQIVND (reference sequence). CDR3 length equals 15 residues. The CDR3 DNA sequence: TGTGCCAGTAGACTCACAACAGGGAGCTCCTACGAGCAGTACTTC. Amino acid sequence: CASRLTTGSSYEQYF. Complete variable domain (other parts from reference TRBV19 and TRBJ2-7): DGGITQSPKYLFRKEGQNVTLSCEQNLNHDAMYWYRQDPGQGLRLIYYSQIVNDFQKGDIAEGYSVSREKKESFPLTVTSAQKNPTAFYLCASRLTTGSSYEQYFGPGTRLTVT.

This clonotype was counted many times. The CDR3 sequence: CASSPKGNTIYF. The CDR3, as DNA: TGTGCCAGCAGCCCTAAGGGCAACACCATATATTTT. The gene calls are TRBV12-3 or TRBV12-4 and TRBJ1-3, with unresolved D. The CDR3 has 12 amino acids. V lost 6 bases and J 7 bases, leaving 10 bases between the germline ends.

This clonotype was recorded a few times. This rearrangement joins TRBV7-9 to TRBJ2-5, with 8 bases that match TRBD1. The CDR3 length is 14 residues. The germline CDR1 and CDR2 sequences are SEHNR and FQNEAQ (reference sequence). V shed 4 bases and J 4 bases; nucleotides not matched to a gene: 5. The CDR3: CASSSTTGAETQYF. The DNA of the CDR3 is TGTGCCAGCAGCTCAACGACAGGGGCAGAGACCCAGTACTTC.

The table lists this clonotype with many counts. This chain uses TRBV12-3 or TRBV12-4 with TRBJ2-3; maybe TRBD2 (5 bases). The ends were cut back, 4 bases at V and 4 bases at J, with 15 bases in the middle. The CDR3 spans 15 residues. CDR3 protein: CASSSTGKVPDTQYF. The CDR3 coding sequence is TGTGCCAGCAGTTCCACCGGGAAGGTCCCAGATACGCAGTATTTT.

The chain couples TRBV14 to TRBJ2-3; a weak D match, TRBD2 (5 bases). V was cut by 4 bases and J by 7 bases, with 21 bases left in between. CDR1 is SGHDN, CDR2 FVKESK, per germline. The CDR3 runs to 16 residues. The CDR3 DNA is TGTGCCAGCAGCCCGGACCCGGCTAGCCGAGTCTATACGCAGTATTTT. Translated: CASSPDPASRVYTQYF. Together with reference TRBV14 and TRBJ2-3, the CDR3 gives the full variable domain: EAGVTQFPSHSVIEKGQTVTLRCDPISGHDNLYWYRRVMGKEIKFLLHFVKESKQDESGMPNNRFLAERTGGTYSTLKVQPAELEDSGVYFCASSPDPASRVYTQYFGPGTRLTVL.

The V gene is TRBV12-3 or TRBV12-4, the J gene TRBJ2-7; D gene uncertain. The length of the CDR3 is 13 residues. CDR3 sequence (DNA): TGTGTCATCAGAGCCCCGGATTCCTACGAGCAGTACTTC. Translating it yields CVIRAPDSYEQYF.

This clonotype showed up many times. The chain has TRBV10-2 and TRBJ2-5; TRBD2 aligns across 8 bases. The CDR3 loop spans 18 amino acids. Germline assignment: CDR1 WSHSY and CDR2 SAAADI. V trimming: 2 bases; J trimming: 1 base; junction bases outside the gene matches: 12. CDR3 nucleotides: TGCGCCAGCAGTGAGAGGTGGGCTGTCGCGGGGGGCCAAGAGACCCAGTACTTC. Translation gives CASSERWAVAGGQETQYF.

This clonotype was recorded at least ten times. The V and J genes are TRBV25-1 and TRBJ2-3; no firm D call. In germline, CDR1 is MGHDK, CDR2 SYGVNS. The V end lost 3 bases, the J end lost 6 bases, and 19 bases lay between the germline ends. The CDR3 consists of 16 residues. Here the CDR3 DNA reads TGTGCCAGCAGTGACGCGAGGTTGGGGTATGGGGATACGCAGTATTTT. Translation: CASSDARLGYGDTQYF.

The table lists this clonotype with a few counts. This sequence joins TRBV20-1 and TRBJ1-2; perhaps TRBD1 as D (5 bases). The CDR3 consists of 14 residues. Germline assignment: CDR1 DFQATT and CDR2 SNEGSKA (reference sequence). The V and J ends lost 5 bases and 10 bases respectively, with 23 bases between them. The DNA for the CDR3 is TGCAGTGCTCGGAGGTCCCTTCTGACAGAGAACTACACCTTC. It yields the protein CSARRSLLTENYTF.

This clonotype has only a few counts. The chain couples TRBV25-1 to TRBJ2-6; D is perhaps TRBD1 (5 bases). Trimming pared 7 bases from V and 2 bases from J, leaving 24 bases between. CDR3 length: 19 amino acids. Germline CDR1 and CDR2: MGHDK and SYGVNS. The chain's CDR3 is CASILSDKAKLAGANVLTF. CDR3 nucleotides: TGTGCCAGCATCTTATCGGACAAGGCTAAGCTGGCTGGGGCCAACGTCCTGACTTTC.

The chain couples TRBV19 to TRBJ1-5; no clear D. The germline V gene encodes CDR1 LNHDA and CDR2 SQIVND (reference sequence). There are 12 residues in the CDR3. V dropped 5 bases and J dropped 11 bases, with 13 bases sitting between them. CDR3 sequence: CASSVGTLAQHF. CDR3 nucleotides: TGTGCCAGTAGTGTTGGTACTTTGGCCCAGCATTTT.

The sample holds many counts of this clonotype. The genes are TRBV12-3 or TRBV12-4 and TRBJ2-7, with 9 positions matching TRBD1. This CDR3 is 14 amino acids long. Losses at the gene ends were 1 base for V and 5 bases for J; bases not matched to a gene: 3. The CDR3 here is CASSLGTGVHEQYF. As DNA, the CDR3 is TGTGCCAGCAGTTTAGGGACAGGGGTCCACGAGCAGTACTTC.

In its sample, this clonotype was seen a few times. This chain links TRBV30 with TRBJ1-2; D ambiguous. The V end was cut by 2 bases, the J end by 1 base, with 8 bases between. The V gene's germline CDR1 is GTSNPN and CDR2 SVGIG (reference sequence). The CDR3 is 13 amino acids. The DNA for the CDR3 is TGTGCCTGGAGTTGGAGCTATAACTATGGCTACACCTTC. Its translation is CAWSWSYNYGYTF.

This clonotype was detected only a few times. The rearrangement joins TRBV2 to TRBJ2-5; 7 bases are a match to TRBD2. This CDR3 region has 14 residues. V dropped 5 bases and J dropped 5; count of bases not matched to a gene: 8. The germline V gene encodes CDR1 SNHLY and CDR2 FYNNEI. CDR3 sequence (DNA): TGTGCCAGCAGTTGGGGCACCGGGAGGGAGACCCAGTACTTC. As protein: CASSWGTGRETQYF.

The chain is built from TRBV9 and TRBJ2-5; tentatively, D is TRBD2 (6 bases). Trimming took 6 bases from V and 5 from J, leaving 20 bases between them. The CDR3 covers 15 residues. The germline V gene encodes CDR1 SGDLS and CDR2 YYNGEE. CDR3 coding DNA: TGTGCCAGCACCTCTAGCGAGAGGGCGCAGGAGACCCAGTACTTC. Translating it yields CASTSSERAQETQYF.

This clonotype was seen only a few times. The J gene is TRBJ1-3, the V gene TRBV9; tentatively, D is TRBD1 (6 bases). The CDR3 runs to 15 residues. In germline, CDR1 is SGDLS, CDR2 YYNGEE. The V and J ends lost 2 bases and 2 bases respectively, with 11 bases between them. The CDR3 reads CASSVSGGPGNTIYF. The CDR3 coding sequence is TGTGCCAGCAGCGTTTCGGGGGGGCCTGGAAACACCATATATTTT.

The table lists this clonotype with a few counts. The J gene is TRBJ2-2, the V gene TRBV11-2; TRBD2 agrees at 10 bases. Germline CDR1 SGHAT, CDR2 FQNNGV. The CDR3 contains 16 residues. Trimming cost V 3 bases and J 1 base; bases outside gene matches: 2. This CDR3 is CASSLLAGGNTGELFF. The CDR3 DNA sequence: TGTGCCAGCAGCTTGTTAGCGGGAGGGAACACCGGGGAGCTGTTTTTT.

The CDR3 DNA reads TGTGCCAGTAGTATTTCCGATGAGCAGTTCTTC. The encoded protein is CASSISDEQFF. The chain uses TRBV19 and TRBJ2-1; D gene unclear. CDR1 and CDR2 (germline): LNHDA, SQIVND (reference sequence). CDR3 length: 11 residues. Trimming pared 3 bases from V and 8 bases from J, leaving 5 bases between. Full variable domain (missing parts from reference TRBV19 and TRBJ2-1): DGGITQSPKYLFRKEGQNVTLSCEQNLNHDAMYWYRQDPGQGLRLIYYSQIVNDFQKGDIAEGYSVSREKKESFPLTVTSAQKNPTAFYLCASSISDEQFFGPGTRLTVL.

This clonotype was counted a few times. The rearrangement joins TRBV27 to TRBJ1-1; tentative D call: TRBD1 (6 bases). The CDR3 is 14 residues long. Germline CDR1 MNHEY, CDR2 SMNVEV (reference sequence). Deletions cut 6 bases from V and 6 bases from J, with 17 bases between. Written as DNA, the CDR3 is TGTGCCAGCAGAGGACAGCTACCTGGGGCTGAAGCTTTCTTT. Amino acids: CASRGQLPGAEAFF.

The gene calls are TRBV10-3 and TRBJ2-7, with 8 bases fitting TRBD1. The V segment lost 5 bases and the J segment 3 bases; nucleotides outside the gene matches: 6. There are 14 residues in the CDR3. The V gene's germline CDR1 is ENHRY and CDR2 SYGVKD. CDR3 sequence (DNA): TGTGCCATCAGTCGACAGGGGTCAAACTACGAGCAGTACTTC. Its protein is CAISRQGSNYEQYF.

This rearrangement joins TRBV7-8 to TRBJ2-3; D possibly matches TRBD1 or TRBD2 (7 bases each). The germline gives CDR1 SGHVS, CDR2 FQNEAQ. The length of the CDR3 is 13 residues. Trimming left V 0 bases short and J 13 bases short, with 14 bases between. This CDR3 is CASSLALTGREYF. CDR3 bases: TGTGCCAGCAGCTTAGCGTTGACAGGGAGGGAGTATTTT.

The rearrangement joins TRBV24-1 to TRBJ1-1, with a possible D match to TRBD1 (6 bases). Germline-derived CDR1 and CDR2 are KGHDR and SFDVKD. The CDR3 runs to 13 residues. Trimming shortened V by 7 bases and J by 1 base, and 9 bases separated the two germline ends. CDR3 residues: CATSQQGNTEAFF. In DNA, the CDR3 is TGTGCCACCAGCCAACAGGGGAACACTGAAGCTTTCTTT.

This clonotype has only a few counts. The chain employs TRBV7-8 and TRBJ2-3; perhaps D is TRBD1 or TRBD2 (6 bases each). The V gene's germline CDR1 is SGHVS and CDR2 FQNEAQ. Trimming shortened V by 5 bases and J by 4 bases, and 16 bases separated the two germline ends. This CDR3 has 15 amino acids. CDR3 region: CASSPFGGLADTQYF. The CDR3, as DNA: TGTGCCAGCAGCCCCTTTGGGGGGCTTGCAGATACGCAGTATTTT.

This sequence joins TRBV7-9 and TRBJ2-2; D uncertain. V lost 5 bases to trimming and J lost 6 bases, with 13 bases between them. Germline loops: CDR1 SEHNR, CDR2 FQNEAQ (reference sequence). The CDR3 extends over 14 amino acids. The CDR3, as DNA: TGTGCCAGCAGCCCGACGGAGAATCCCGGGGAGCTGTTTTTT. Translation gives CASSPTENPGELFF.

This clonotype occurred a few times. The J gene is TRBJ2-7, the V gene TRBV4-2; D possibly corresponds to TRBD1 (6 bases). The germline CDR1 and CDR2 sequences are LGHNA and YNFKEQ. The CDR3 runs to 17 residues. V was clipped by 1 base and J by 0 bases, with 16 bases between them. The chain's CDR3 is CASSQGGGGVPSYEQYF. CDR3 nucleotides: TGTGCCAGCAGCCAAGGGGGTGGGGGCGTACCCTCCTACGAGCAGTACTTC.